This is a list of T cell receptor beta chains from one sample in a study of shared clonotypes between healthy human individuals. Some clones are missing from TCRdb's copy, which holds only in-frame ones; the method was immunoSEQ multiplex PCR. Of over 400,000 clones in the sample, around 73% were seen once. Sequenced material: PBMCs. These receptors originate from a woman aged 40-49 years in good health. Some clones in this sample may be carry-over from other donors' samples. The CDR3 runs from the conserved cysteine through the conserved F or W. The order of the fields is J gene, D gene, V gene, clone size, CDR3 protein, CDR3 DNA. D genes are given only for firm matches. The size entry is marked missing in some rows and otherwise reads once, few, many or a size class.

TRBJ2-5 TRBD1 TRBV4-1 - CASSETQGNQETQYF TGCGCCAGCAGTGAGACACAGGGGAATCAAGAGACCCAGTACTTC
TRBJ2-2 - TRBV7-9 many CASSFDYTGELFF TGTGCCAGCAGCTTTGATTACACCGGGGAGCTGTTTTTT
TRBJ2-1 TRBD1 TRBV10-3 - CAINRDRHYNEQFF TGTGCCATCAATCGGGACAGGCACTACAATGAGCAGTTCTTC
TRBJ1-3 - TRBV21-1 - CAPWSSGNTIYF TGTGCCCCCTGGAGCTCTGGAAACACCATATATTTT
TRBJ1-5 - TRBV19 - CASSINEGDQPQHF TGTGCCAGTAGTATTAATGAGGGGGATCAGCCCCAGCATTTT
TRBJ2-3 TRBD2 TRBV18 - CASSALSGRTDTQYF TGTGCCAGCTCAGCCCTAAGCGGGAGGACAGATACGCAGTATTTT
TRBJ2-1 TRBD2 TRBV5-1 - CASRPLELAGANEQFF TGCGCCAGCAGGCCATTGGAACTAGCGGGAGCCAATGAGCAGTTCTTC
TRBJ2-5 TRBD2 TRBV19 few CASSIGGSGRAWKETQYF TGTGCCAGTAGTATAGGGGGGAGCGGGAGGGCTTGGAAAGAGACCCAGTACTTC
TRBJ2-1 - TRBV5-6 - CASSLGAARALSYNEQFF TGTGCCAGCAGCTTGGGAGCGGCGAGGGCTCTCTCCTACAATGAGCAGTTCTTC
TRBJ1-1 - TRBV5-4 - CASSFNRELFAFF TGTGCCAGCAGCTTTAACAGGGAATTGTTTGCTTTCTTT
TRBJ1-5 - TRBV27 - CASSSVSQTYSNQPQHF TGTGCCAGCAGTTCCGTCTCGCAGACCTATAGCAATCAGCCCCAGCATTTT
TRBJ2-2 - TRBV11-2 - CASSADVTGELFF TGTGCCAGCAGCGCAGACGTCACCGGGGAGCTGTTTTTT
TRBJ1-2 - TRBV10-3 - CAINRGERYGYTF TGTGCCATCAACCGGGGCGAGCGCTATGGCTACACCTTC